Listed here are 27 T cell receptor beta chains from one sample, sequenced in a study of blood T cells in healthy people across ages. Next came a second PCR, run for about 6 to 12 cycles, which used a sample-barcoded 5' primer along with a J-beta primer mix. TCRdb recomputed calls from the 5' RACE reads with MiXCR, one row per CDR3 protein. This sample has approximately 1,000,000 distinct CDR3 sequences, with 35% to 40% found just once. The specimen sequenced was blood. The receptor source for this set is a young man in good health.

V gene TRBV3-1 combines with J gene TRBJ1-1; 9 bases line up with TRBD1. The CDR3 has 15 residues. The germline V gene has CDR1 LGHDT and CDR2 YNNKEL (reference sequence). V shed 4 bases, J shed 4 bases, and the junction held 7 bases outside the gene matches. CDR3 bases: TGTGCCAGCAGCCTCGGGACAGGGAAGGGCACTGAAGCTTTCTTT. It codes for CASSLGTGKGTEAFF.

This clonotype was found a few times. This CDR3 reads CASSPALTGNNVLTF. CDR3 DNA: TGTGCCAGCAGCCCAGCCTTGACGGGAAACAACGTCCTGACTTTC. The rearrangement uses TRBV7-3 and TRBJ2-6; D possibly corresponds to TRBD2 (5 bases). V lost 5 bases and J lost 9, with 17 bases in between. The CDR3 sequence is 15 residues long. Germline V gene data show CDR1 as SGHTA and CDR2 as FQGTGA. Full variable domain (missing parts from reference TRBV7-3 and TRBJ2-6): GAGVSQTPSNKVTEKGKYVELRCDPISGHTALYWYRQSLGQGPEFLIYFQGTGAADDSGLPNDRFFAVRPEGSVSTLKIQRTERGDSAVYLCASSPALTGNNVLTFGAGSRLTVL.

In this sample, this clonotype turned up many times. CDR3 sequence: CSVVGGNYGYTF. DNA for the CDR3: TGCAGCGTTGTAGGGGGCAACTATGGCTACACCTTC. J is TRBJ1-2 and V is TRBV29-1; TRBD1 aligns across 7 bases. CDR3 size: 12 residues. Looked up from germline, CDR1 is SQVTM and CDR2 is ANQGSEA. V shed 4 bases, J shed 2 bases, and the junction held 1 base outside the gene matches. Supplemented by reference TRBV29-1 and TRBJ1-2, the full variable domain reads SAVISQKPSRDICQRGTSLTIQCQVDSQVTMMFWYRQQPGQSLTLIATANQGSEATYESGFVIDKFPISRPNLTFSTLTVSNMSPEDSSIYLCSVVGGNYGYTFGSGTRLTVV.

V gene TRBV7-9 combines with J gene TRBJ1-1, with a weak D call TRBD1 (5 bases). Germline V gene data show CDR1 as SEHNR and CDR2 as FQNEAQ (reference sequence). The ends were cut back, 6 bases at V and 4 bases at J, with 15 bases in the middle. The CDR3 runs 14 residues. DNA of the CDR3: TGTGCCAGCAGACCCACAAGGGGAGGCACTGAAGCTTTCTTT. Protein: CASRPTRGGTEAFF.

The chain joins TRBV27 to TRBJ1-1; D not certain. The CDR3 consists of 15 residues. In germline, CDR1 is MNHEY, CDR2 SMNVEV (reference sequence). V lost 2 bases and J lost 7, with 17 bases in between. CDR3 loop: CASSLRYDSLGEAFF. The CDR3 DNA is TGTGCCAGCAGTTTACGGTACGATTCGTTGGGTGAAGCTTTCTTT.

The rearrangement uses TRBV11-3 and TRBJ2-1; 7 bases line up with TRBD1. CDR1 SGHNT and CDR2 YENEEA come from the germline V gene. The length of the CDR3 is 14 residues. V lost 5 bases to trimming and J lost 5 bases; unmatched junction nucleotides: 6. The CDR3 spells CASSPNRGHNEQFF. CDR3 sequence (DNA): TGTGCCAGCAGCCCAAACAGGGGCCACAATGAGCAGTTCTTC.

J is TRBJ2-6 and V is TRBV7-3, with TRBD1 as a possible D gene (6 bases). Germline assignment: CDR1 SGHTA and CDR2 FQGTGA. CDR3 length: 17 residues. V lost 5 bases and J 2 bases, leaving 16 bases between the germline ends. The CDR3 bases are TGTGCCAGCAGCGCCTCTTACTCAGGGGCTGGGGCCAACGTCCTGACTTTC. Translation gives CASSASYSGAGANVLTF.

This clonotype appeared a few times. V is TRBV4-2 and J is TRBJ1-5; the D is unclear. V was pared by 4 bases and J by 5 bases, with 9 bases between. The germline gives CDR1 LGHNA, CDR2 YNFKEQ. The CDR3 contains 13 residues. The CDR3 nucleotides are TGTGCCAGCAGCCTTCGGGAGGATCAGCCCCAGCATTTT. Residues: CASSLREDQPQHF.

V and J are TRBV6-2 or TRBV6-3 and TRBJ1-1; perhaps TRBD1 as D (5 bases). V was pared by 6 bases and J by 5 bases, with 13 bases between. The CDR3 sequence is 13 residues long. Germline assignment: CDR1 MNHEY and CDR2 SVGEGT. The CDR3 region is CASSPGPRTEAFF. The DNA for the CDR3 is TGTGCCAGCAGCCCGGGACCGCGGACTGAAGCTTTCTTT.

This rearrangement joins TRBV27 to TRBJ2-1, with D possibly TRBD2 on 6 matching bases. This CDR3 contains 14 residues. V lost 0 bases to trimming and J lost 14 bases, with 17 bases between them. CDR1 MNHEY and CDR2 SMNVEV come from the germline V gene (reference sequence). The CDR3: CASSLSPTPRGEFF. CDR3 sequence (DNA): TGTGCCAGCAGTTTATCCCCGACTCCACGCGGGGAGTTCTTC.

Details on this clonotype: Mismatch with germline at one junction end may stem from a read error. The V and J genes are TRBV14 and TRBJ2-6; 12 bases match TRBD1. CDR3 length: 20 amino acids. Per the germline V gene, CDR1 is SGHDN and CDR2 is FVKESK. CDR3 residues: CASSHPGTGGFSSGADVLTF. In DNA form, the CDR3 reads TGTGCCAGCAGCCATCCCGGGACAGGGGGCTTTAGCTCTGGGGCCGACGTCCTGACTTTC.

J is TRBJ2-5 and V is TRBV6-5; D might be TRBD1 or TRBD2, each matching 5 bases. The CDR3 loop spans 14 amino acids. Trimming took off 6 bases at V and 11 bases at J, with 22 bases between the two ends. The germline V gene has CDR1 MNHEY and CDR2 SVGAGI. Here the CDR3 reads CASSARAGFGEQYF. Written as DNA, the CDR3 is TGTGCCAGCAGCGCGAGGGCAGGGTTTGGAGAGCAGTACTTC.

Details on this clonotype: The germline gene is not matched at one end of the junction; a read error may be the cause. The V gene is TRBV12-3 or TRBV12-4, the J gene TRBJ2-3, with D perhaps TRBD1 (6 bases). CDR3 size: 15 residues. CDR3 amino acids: CASSLAGASTDMQYF. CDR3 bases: TGTGCCAGCAGTTTAGCGGGGGCTAGCACAGATATGCAGTATTTT.

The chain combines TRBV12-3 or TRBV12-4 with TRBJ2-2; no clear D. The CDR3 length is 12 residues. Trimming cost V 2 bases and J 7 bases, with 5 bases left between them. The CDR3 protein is CASSLWGGELFF. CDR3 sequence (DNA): TGTGCCAGCAGTTTATGGGGCGGGGAGCTGTTTTTT.

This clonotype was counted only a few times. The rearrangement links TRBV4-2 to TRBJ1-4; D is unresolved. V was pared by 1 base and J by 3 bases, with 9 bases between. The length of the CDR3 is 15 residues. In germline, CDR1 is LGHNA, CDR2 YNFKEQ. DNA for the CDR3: TGTGCCAGCAGCCAAGTTAGGGCAGCTAATGAAAAACTGTTTTTT. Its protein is CASSQVRAANEKLFF.

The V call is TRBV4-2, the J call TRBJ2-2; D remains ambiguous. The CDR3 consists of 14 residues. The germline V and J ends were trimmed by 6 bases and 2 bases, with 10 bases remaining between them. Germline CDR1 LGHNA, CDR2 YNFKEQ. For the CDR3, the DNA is TGTGCCAGCAGGCCAGACACTAACACCGGGGAGCTGTTTTTT. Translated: CASRPDTNTGELFF.

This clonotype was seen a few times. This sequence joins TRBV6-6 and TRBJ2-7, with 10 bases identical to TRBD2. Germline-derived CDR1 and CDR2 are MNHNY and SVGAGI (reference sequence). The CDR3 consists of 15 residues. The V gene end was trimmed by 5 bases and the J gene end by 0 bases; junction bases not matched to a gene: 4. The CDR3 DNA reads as TGTGCCAGCAGTAACAGCGGGGGGGACTCCTACGAGCAGTACTTC. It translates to CASSNSGGDSYEQYF.

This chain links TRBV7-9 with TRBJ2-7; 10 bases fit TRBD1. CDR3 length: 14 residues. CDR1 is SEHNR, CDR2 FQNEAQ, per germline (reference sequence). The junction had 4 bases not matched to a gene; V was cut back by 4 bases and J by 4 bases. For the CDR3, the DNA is TGTGCCAGCAGCTCAGGGGGACAGGGGTACGAGCAGTACTTC. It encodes CASSSGGQGYEQYF.

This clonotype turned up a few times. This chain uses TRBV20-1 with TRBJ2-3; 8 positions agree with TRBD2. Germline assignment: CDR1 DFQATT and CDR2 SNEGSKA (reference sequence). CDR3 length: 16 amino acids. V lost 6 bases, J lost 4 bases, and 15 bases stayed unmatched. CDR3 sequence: CSAPLATGGRPDTQYF. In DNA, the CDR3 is TGCAGTGCCCCCCTGGCAACGGGGGGGCGGCCAGATACGCAGTATTTT.

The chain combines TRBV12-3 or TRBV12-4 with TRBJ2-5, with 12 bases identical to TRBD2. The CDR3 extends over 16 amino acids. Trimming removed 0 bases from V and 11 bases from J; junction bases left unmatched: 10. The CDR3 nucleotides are TGTGCCAGCAGTTTAGCGCTAGCGGGGGGGCCTAATGAGCAGTACTTC. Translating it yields CASSLALAGGPNEQYF.

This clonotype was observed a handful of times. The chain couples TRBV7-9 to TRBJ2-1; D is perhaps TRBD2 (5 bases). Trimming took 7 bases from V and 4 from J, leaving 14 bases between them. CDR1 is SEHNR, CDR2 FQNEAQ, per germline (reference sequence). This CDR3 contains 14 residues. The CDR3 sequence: CASTRAELYNEQFF. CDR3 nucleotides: TGTGCCAGCACACGAGCGGAGCTGTACAATGAGCAGTTCTTC.

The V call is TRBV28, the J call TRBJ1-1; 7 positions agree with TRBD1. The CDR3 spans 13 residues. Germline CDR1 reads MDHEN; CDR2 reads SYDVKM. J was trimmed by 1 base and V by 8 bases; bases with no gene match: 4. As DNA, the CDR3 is TGTGCCAGCCAGACAGGGCCGAACACTGAAGCTTTCTTT. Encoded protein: CASQTGPNTEAFF. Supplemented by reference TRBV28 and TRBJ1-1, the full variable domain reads DVKVTQSSRYLVKRTGEKVFLECVQDMDHENMFWYRQDPGLGLRLIYFSYDVKMKEKGDIPEGYSVSREKKERFSLILESASTNQTSMYLCASQTGPNTEAFFGQGTRLTVV.

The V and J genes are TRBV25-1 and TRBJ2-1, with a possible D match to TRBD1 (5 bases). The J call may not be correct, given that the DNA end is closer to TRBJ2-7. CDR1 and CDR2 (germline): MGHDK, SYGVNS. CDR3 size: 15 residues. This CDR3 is CASSRRQSSYNEQYF. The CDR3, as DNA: TGTGCCAGCAGTCGCAGACAGAGCTCCTACAATGAGCAGTACTTC.

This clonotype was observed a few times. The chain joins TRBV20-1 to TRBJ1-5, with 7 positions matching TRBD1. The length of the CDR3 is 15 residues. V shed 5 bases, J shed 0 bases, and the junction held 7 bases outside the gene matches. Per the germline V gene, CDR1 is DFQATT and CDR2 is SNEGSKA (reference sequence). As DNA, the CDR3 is TGCAGTGCTGCCCAGGGGGGGATTAGCAATCAGCCCCAGCATTTT. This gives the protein CSAAQGGISNQPQHF.

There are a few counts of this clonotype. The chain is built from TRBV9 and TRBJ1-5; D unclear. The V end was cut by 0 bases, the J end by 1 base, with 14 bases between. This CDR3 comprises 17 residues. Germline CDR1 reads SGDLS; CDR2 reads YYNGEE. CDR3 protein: CASSVADTPRSNQPQHF. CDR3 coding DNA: TGTGCCAGCAGCGTAGCCGACACCCCGAGGAGCAATCAGCCCCAGCATTTT.

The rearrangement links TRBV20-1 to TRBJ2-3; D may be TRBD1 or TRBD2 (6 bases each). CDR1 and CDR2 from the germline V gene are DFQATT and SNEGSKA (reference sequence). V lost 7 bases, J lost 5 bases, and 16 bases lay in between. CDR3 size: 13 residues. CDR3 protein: CSGVRGAGDTQYF. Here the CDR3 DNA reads TGCAGTGGTGTTAGGGGGGCGGGAGATACGCAGTATTTT.

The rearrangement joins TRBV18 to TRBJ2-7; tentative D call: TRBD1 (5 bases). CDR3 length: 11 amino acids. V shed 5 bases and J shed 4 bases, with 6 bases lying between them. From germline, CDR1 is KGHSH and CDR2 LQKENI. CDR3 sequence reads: CASSRQYEQYF. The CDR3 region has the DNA TGTGCCAGCTCAAGACAGTACGAGCAGTACTTC.